A single sample is the source of the 20 T cell receptor beta chains below, sequenced in a study of control samples from healthy donors and cancer patients. Profiled with immunoSEQ multiplex PCR; TCRdb holds only in-frame clones, not every one. The table shows over 60,000 clones, with 80% to 90% occurring only once. What was sequenced was PBMCs. The receptors were gathered from a woman aged 55-69 years with head and neck cancer.

V gene TRBV27 combines with J gene TRBJ2-7; the match to TRBD2 covers 7 bases. The CDR3 has 16 amino acids. V shed 0 bases and J 0 bases; nucleotides not matched to a gene: 5. CDR1 MNHEY and CDR2 SMNVEV come from the germline V gene (reference sequence). CDR3 sequence (DNA): TGTGCCAGCAGTTTATCGCTAGCGGTCGCCTCCTACGAGCAGTACTTC. Translating gives CASSLSLAVASYEQYF.

The chain employs TRBV5-1 and TRBJ2-1; 16 bases map to TRBD2. The CDR3 loop spans 18 amino acids. Germline V lookup: CDR1 SGHRS, CDR2 YFSETQ. Trimming removed 4 bases from V and 5 bases from J; junction bases left unmatched: 9. CDR3 nucleotides: TGCGCCAGCAGCAACCCGGGACTAGCGGGAGGGTTCCACAATGAGCAGTTCTTC. It yields the protein CASSNPGLAGGFHNEQFF.

This chain joins TRBV6-2 or TRBV6-3 and TRBJ2-7; no reliable D call. V was shortened by 3 bases and J by 3 bases, with 12 bases between the two germline ends. Germline V gives CDR1 MNHEY, CDR2 SVGEGT. The CDR3 runs 14 residues. CDR3 sequence: CASSYWAANYEQYF. The DNA of the CDR3 is TGTGCCAGCAGTTATTGGGCAGCCAACTACGAGCAGTACTTC.

This clone has only one observation. V usage is TRBV11-1 and J usage is TRBJ2-6; possible D gene TRBD2, 6 bases. This CDR3 has 16 residues. V was cut by 5 bases and J by 0 bases, with 11 bases left in between. Germline loops: CDR1 SGHAT, CDR2 FQDESV (reference sequence). DNA for the CDR3: TGTGCCAGCAGCCAGGACGGGGGCTCTGGGGCCAACGTCCTGACTTTC. It yields the protein CASSQDGGSGANVLTF.

This chain uses TRBV30 with TRBJ2-2, with D perhaps TRBD1 or TRBD2 (6 bases each). This CDR3 contains 16 residues. Trimming took 2 bases from V and 0 from J, leaving 13 bases between them. The V gene's germline CDR1 is GTSNPN and CDR2 SVGIG (reference sequence). This chain's CDR3 is CAWSRGDPSNTGELFF. CDR3 DNA: TGTGCCTGGAGTAGGGGGGACCCCTCGAACACCGGGGAGCTGTTTTTT.

This chain links TRBV6-5 with TRBJ2-7, with D tentatively TRBD2 (7 bases). The V and J ends lost 6 bases and 2 bases respectively, with 14 bases between them. Germline V gives CDR1 MNHEY, CDR2 SVGAGI. The CDR3 contains 14 residues. CDR3 in DNA: TGTGCCAGCAGCATGGAGCGGGACACCTACGAGCAGTACTTC. Its translation is CASSMERDTYEQYF.

V gene TRBV7-6 combines with J gene TRBJ2-1, with 7 bases aligning to TRBD2. This CDR3 comprises 16 residues. V lost 1 base to trimming and J lost 6 bases; unmatched junction nucleotides: 9. The germline gives CDR1 SGHVS, CDR2 FNYEAQ. The CDR3 DNA is TGTGCCAGCAGCTTAGTTGGCGGGAGCCCCTCCAATGAGCAGTTCTTC. Translated: CASSLVGGSPSNEQFF.

The chain employs TRBV24-1 and TRBJ2-5, with D maybe TRBD1 (5 bases). The CDR3 has 14 amino acids. Trimming stripped 3 bases from V and 7 bases from J, with 14 bases between. From germline, CDR1 is KGHDR and CDR2 SFDVKD. The CDR3 loop reads CATSDQRGWRTQYF. The CDR3 nucleotides are TGTGCCACCAGTGATCAAAGGGGATGGCGGACCCAGTACTTC.

Concerning this clone: This sample also contains other DNA sequences that code for the same CDR3. The chain uses TRBV3-1 (or the pseudogene TRBV3-2) and TRBJ2-1, with D perhaps matching TRBD2 (5 bases). Germline lookup yields CDR1 LGHDT and CDR2 YNNKEL (reference sequence). The length of the CDR3 is 13 residues. V shed 0 bases and J shed 8 bases, with 8 bases lying between them. The CDR3 region is CASSQEEGDEQFF. The CDR3 coding sequence is TGTGCCAGCAGCCAAGAAGAGGGCGATGAGCAGTTCTTC.

The chain is built from TRBV1 and TRBJ2-1; the D call in the table, TRBD2, was not verified against the DNA. TRBV1 is assigned pseudogene status. The CDR3 is made up of 16 amino acids. For the CDR3, the DNA is TGCACCAGCAGCCCGGGACTAGCGGGAGCCCACAATGAGCAGTTCTTC. Translation: CTSSPGLAGAHNEQFF.

The genes are TRBV7-3 and TRBJ2-7; 7 positions match TRBD1. V trimming: 2 bases; J trimming: 6 bases; junction bases outside the gene matches: 10. This CDR3 has 15 residues. In germline, CDR1 is SGHTA, CDR2 FQGTGA. The DNA for the CDR3 is TGTGCCAGCAGCTTAGGGAGTGACAGGGATGTCGAGCAGTACTTC. It yields the protein CASSLGSDRDVEQYF.

This chain links TRBV6-4 with TRBJ2-1; D not certain. CDR3 length: 13 amino acids. CDR1 and CDR2 (germline): MRHNA, SNTAGT. With 0 bases removed from V and 8 bases from J, the gap between germline ends came to 8 bases. The CDR3 sequence: CASSDSNSDEQFF. The DNA of the CDR3 is TGTGCCAGCAGTGACTCGAACAGCGATGAGCAGTTCTTC.

The chain recombines TRBV19 with TRBJ2-3; possible D gene TRBD1, 8 bases. CDR1 LNHDA and CDR2 SQIVND come from the germline V gene (reference sequence). The length of the CDR3 is 17 residues. With 4 bases removed from V and 3 bases from J, the gap between germline ends came to 20 bases. CDR3 region: CASSTLYRGGSTDTQYF. In nucleotides, the CDR3 is TGTGCCAGTAGTACACTCTACAGGGGGGGATCGACAGATACGCAGTATTTT.

CDR3 DNA: TGCGCCAGCAGCATTAACACCGGGGAGCTGTTTTTT. This gives the protein CASSINTGELFF. V and J are TRBV5-1 and TRBJ2-2; D gene uncertain. Deletions cut 4 bases from V and 2 bases from J, with 3 bases between. The CDR3 has 12 amino acids. Germline V gives CDR1 SGHRS, CDR2 YFSETQ.

The gene calls are TRBV6-5 and TRBJ2-7; no reliable D call. Germline-derived CDR1 and CDR2 are MNHEY and SVGAGI. The CDR3 runs to 11 residues. Trimming pared 2 bases from V and 5 bases from J, leaving 4 bases between. The CDR3: CASSYGDEQYF. In DNA, the CDR3 is TGTGCCAGCAGTTACGGGGACGAGCAGTACTTC.

The chain has TRBV7-9 and TRBJ2-7, with a tentative D call TRBD1 (6 bases). Trimming removed 1 base at V and 6 bases at J, with 25 bases between. Germline V gene lookup returns CDR1 SEHNR and CDR2 FQNEAQ (reference sequence). There are 18 residues in the CDR3. The CDR3 region is CASSLVRPAGATVTEQYF. CDR3 in DNA: TGTGCCAGCAGCTTAGTGCGGCCGGCAGGGGCGACGGTAACCGAGCAGTACTTC. Looking up the rest from reference TRBV7-9 and TRBJ2-7 gives the full variable domain: DTGVSQNPRHKITKRGQNVTFRCDPISEHNRLYWYRQTLGQGPEFLTYFQNEAQLEKSRLLSDRFSAERPKGSFSTLEIQRTEQGDSAMYLCASSLVRPAGATVTEQYFGPGTRLTVT.

This chain joins TRBV11-2 and TRBJ1-6; the D is unclear. CDR3 length: 13 residues. The V end was cut by 5 bases, the J end by 9 bases, with 11 bases between. CDR1 and CDR2 from the germline V gene are SGHAT and FQNNGV. The CDR3 sequence: CASSPTDLSPLHF. In nucleotides, the CDR3 is TGTGCCAGCAGCCCCACCGATCTTTCACCCCTCCACTTT.

J is TRBJ1-4 and V is TRBV4-2; possible D gene TRBD1, 5 bases. CDR3 length: 16 amino acids. Germline V gene lookup returns CDR1 LGHNA and CDR2 YNFKEQ. Trimming left V 0 bases short and J 3 bases short, with 11 bases between. The CDR3 region is CASSQEQGSANEKLFF. As DNA, the CDR3 is TGTGCCAGCAGCCAAGAGCAGGGTTCAGCTAATGAAAAACTGTTTTTT.

The genes are TRBV18 and TRBJ2-6; D remains unclear. The germline V gene has CDR1 KGHSH and CDR2 LQKENI. Trimming left V 3 bases short and J 4 bases short, with 1 base between. The CDR3 spans 12 residues. The CDR3 DNA is TGTGCCAGCTCACCGGGGGCCAACGTCCTGACTTTC. Amino acid sequence: CASSPGANVLTF.

The V and J genes are TRBV5-1 and TRBJ1-1; D call uncertain. This CDR3 region has 15 residues. Trimming shortened V by 2 bases and J by 0 bases, and 11 bases separated the two germline ends. Per germline, CDR1 SGHRS and CDR2 YFSETQ. The CDR3 DNA is TGCGCCAGCAGCTTAAAGTTACTCATGAACACTGAAGCTTTCTTT. Its translation is CASSLKLLMNTEAFF.